The T cell receptor (beta chain) under discussion was sequenced for a study of blood T cell repertoires in COVID-19. For the study at large: From the United States, Italy and Spain came samples of acute and convalescent COVID-19. Sources were T cells, B-cell-depleted T cells, or PBMCs; the material itself was cDNA or gDNA.

Exposed enrollees encountered a COVID-19 case at some point within 2 weeks before study entry. Sequencing was performed with immunoSEQ multiplex PCR; in TCRdb, only in-frame clones are kept and a portion is missing. The table shows under 300,000 clones, with about 85% occurring only once. The V end was cut by 3 bases, the J end by 6 bases, with 14 bases between. There are 14 residues in the CDR3. Germline loops: CDR1 SGHNT, CDR2 YYREEE (reference sequence). This TCR was recovered from a woman aged 45-59 years who had been exposed to COVID-19. The chain couples TRBV5-4 to TRBJ2-3; no clear D. Sequencing was carried out using PBMCs or T cells enriched from blood (not recorded which). The CDR3 DNA reads as TGTGCCAGCAGCTATTTGACTGAGGCGGATACGCAGTATTTT. Protein: CASSYLTEADTQYF.